This T cell receptor beta chain was identified in a study of cytomegalovirus exposure and HLA in healthy donors (dated by TCRdb to about 2017). The study in broad terms: An earlier analysis of 587 of the donors reported 276 Gb of sequence data and about 120 million unique TCR beta sequences obtained from about 200 million T cells. The genetic ancestry cluster associated with self-reported Caucasian donors included 81% of the roughly 380 genotyped donors. The number of donors typed differed by locus, with roughly 620-630 for A, B, C, DRB1 and DQB1, more than 500 for DQA1, over 600 for DPA1, and 400 to 490 for DPB1. To predict cytomegalovirus infection status, the study brought together high-throughput TCR immunosequencing, statistical association of individual TCRs with disease status, and machine learning. HLA typing covered class I and class II loci at four-digit resolution. In a later genetic analysis, genome-wide SNP genotypes for about 65% of the roughly 670 donors were used, and that subset was treated as a discovery cohort. Donor age, sex, ethnicity and CMV serostatus were compiled together with the repertoire data. Using immunosequencing, the study profiled T cell repertoires from about 620 subjects and related those repertoires to cytomegalovirus serostatus. Across some 400 genotyped donors of the cohort, an average of about 200,000 unique TCR beta nucleotide sequences per donor were sequenced, and roughly 17% of those sequences were non-productive. To study patterns of TCR occurrence, a later analysis re-analyzed previously published TCR beta repertoires from 666 donors and added high-resolution HLA genotyping. All discovery cohort repertoires had been generated on a single sequencing platform. An earlier analysis of some 500 of the donors used high-throughput TCR beta sequencing to judge whether each TCR beta V gene segment behaved as functional or pseudogenic. The aim of the study was to test whether cataloging public T cell receptors could identify signatures of past pathogen exposure. Rather than using new phenotypic data, the later analysis identified candidate immune exposures from TCR beta sequences and from how often those sequences occurred across donors. A separate validation cohort of 90 to 150 different subjects was used in addition to the 666-subject first cohort. An early release that covered about 600 HLA-typed donors contained 300 to 350 gigabases of sequencing data and 85 million to 100 million unique TCR sequences. Roughly 5 DR-DQ haplotypes were handled as single units for association and clustering, since linkage in the cohort was strong. Overall study outcomes, separate from this receptor: A total of 164 TCR beta chains were listed by the study as associated with cytomegalovirus. A further reported finding was that TCR beta sequences accurately predicted the HLA-A and HLA-B alleles for most subjects in the first cohort. A later analysis found that most CMV-associated TCR beta chains appeared HLA-restricted, with HLA associations seemingly driven largely by CMV exposure. In a later genetic analysis, fewer N-insertions in productive TCRs were reported among donors in an Asian-associated ancestry cluster than the roughly 640-donor mean. For the cohort, immune exposure information was limited to CMV serostatus. The authors suggested that the approach could potentially be extended to other disease states and immunological phenotypes. Specific HLA alleles were associated with more than 15,000 TCR beta sequences at a false discovery rate of 0.05 in a later analysis. Only TCR beta chains were sequenced in this cohort, and the absence of alpha or paired-chain data limited detectable features. A cluster of highly shared sequence variants was judged likely to represent a technical artifact of the sequencing pipeline. The earlier analysis of approximately 540 of the donors excluded fewer than 20 rarely observed V segments, including chromosome 9 orphons, because counts were too low. A later analysis reported that several top co-occurrence clusters appeared linked to parvovirus B19, influenza, CMV and Epstein-Barr virus. V-gene and J-gene trimming of TCR beta chains was associated with a missense DCLRE1C variant in a later genetic analysis, and the association was replicated in an independent cohort. When HLA alleles, especially DR and DQ, strongly co-occurred, attributing TCR associations to individual alleles was difficult. Roughly uniform sequencing depth across donors was assumed in presence/absence analyses, although this assumption may not hold. The classifier was reported to diagnose cytomegalovirus status with high specificity and sensitivity in both the original cohort and the validation cohort. Correlated functional status among segregating V segments might be attributable to linkage disequilibrium, but an unknown experimental factor could not be ruled out. In an earlier analysis of under 600 of the donors, most TCR beta V segments were observed in productive rearrangements about 87% or about 30% of the time, broadly matching IMGT annotations. In a later analysis, TCR association rates were found to vary across HLA loci, with the most associated TCRs seen for DRB1 alleles and the fewest for HLA-C alleles. In a later analysis, HLA-associated TCR beta chains were found to be more clonally expanded and to have lower generation probabilities than equally common non-associated chains. In vitro tests confirmed that three of the cytomegalovirus-associated TCR beta chains recognize cytomegalovirus antigens. Most TCR sequences were seen in very few donors, while some public TCRs were found in many individuals. Because some donors lacked HLA typing at each locus, the association tests relied only on the typed subset.

The cohort consisted of 600 to 700 healthy bone marrow donors. All cohort members were sampled while nominally healthy, although unrecorded immune exposures were likely present. The donor tested CMV seronegative and was one of the 352 seronegative cohort members. Each donor provided a peripheral blood sample, and peripheral blood mononuclear cells were used for TCR beta sequencing. Genomic DNA extraction from the blood cell samples was performed with the Qiagen DNeasy Blood Extraction Kit. On this clone: Its antigen is currently not known. Base qualities are not recorded, but no much larger clone differs from it by a single base.

Library preparation employed the immunoSEQ multiplex PCR assay. For the multiplex PCR, a mixture combining 60 forward primers for TCR Vbeta segments and 13 reverse primers for TCR Jbeta segments was used. The CDR3 region of rearranged TCR beta genes was amplified from genomic DNA by a multiplex PCR assay. The Illumina HiSeq System was used to sequence the amplified TCR beta libraries as 87-base-pair reads. The paper's data handling went like this. Across the 670 or so repertoires, a later analysis counted roughly 84 million unique TCR beta chains, roughly 11 million of which were shared by at least two donors. Raw reads were error-corrected and collapsed into unique sequences by a nearest-neighbor algorithm in which closely related sequences were merged to remove PCR and sequencing errors. CDR3 sequences were aligned to IMGT reference sequences to assign V, D and J gene segments. Each retained sequence needed at least a six-nucleotide match to both a V gene segment and a J gene segment. Rearrangements were called productive when the CDR3 lacked stop codons and stayed in frame with V and J; all others were non-productive. CDR3 was defined by IMGT convention, running from the second conserved V-encoded cysteine to the conserved J-encoded phenylalanine. Sequences without an unambiguous match to a single V gene segment were excluded from the earlier analysis of approximately 560 of the donors. In an earlier analysis of around 590 of the donors, a V segment was called functional when productive rearrangements were above 56.7%, and segregating when the standard deviation between donors exceeded 5%. A statistical classification framework was built for diagnosing cytomegalovirus status from the catalog of TCR beta chain sequences. In a later analysis, V and J genes were assigned by comparing TCR nucleotide sequences against IMGT/GENE-DB human TR gene sequences. The TCRdist pipeline was used in a later analysis to assign CDR3 sequences and most-parsimonious VDJ recombination scenarios. A later analysis defined each TCR beta chain by its CDR3 amino acid sequence plus V-gene family, and excluded reads lacking a unique V-gene family. To address suspected cross-contamination and a sequencing artifact, a later analysis removed roughly 640 highly shared, low-generation-probability nucleotide sequences. For each public chain, a later analysis derived a clonal expansion index from normalized ranks of inferred template counts within each repertoire. In a later analysis, generation probabilities were computed using a VDJ recombination model fitted to out-of-frame rearrangements, and the results were checked against IGoR. Hypergeometric tests were used in a later analysis to score TCR-TCR, TCR-HLA and TCR-CMV co-occurrence, with a repertoire-size bias correction applied to the TCR pairs. False discovery rates were estimated in a later analysis by permuting HLA or CMV assignments 20 times. In a later analysis, co-occurring TCRs were grouped using DBSCAN, and TCRdist sequence similarity was added for clustering within HLA-allele-positive subsets. Repertoires with fewer than 30,000 or more than 120,000 public chains were left out of co-occurrence clustering, as were roughly five repertoires with anomalous nucleotide sharing. The immuneACCESS repertoire file appears here via TCRdb, limited to in-frame rearrangements. These files lack a portion of the clones; in checked studies, under half of the deficit traces to unresolved V genes, and the cause of the others is not known. V and J calls and clone size follow that table, whereas D and trimming were derived from the DNA. The sample table holds over 150,000 clones, of which over 60% were seen once. More than 2.5% of the sample is taken by the ten largest.

The sample comprised PBMCs. This clonotype was sampled from a young woman in good health and CMV-seronegative.

The CDR3 region: CASSSPRDSVDYGYTF. Here is the DNA: TGTGCCAGCAGCTCCCCCCGGGACAGTGTAGACTATGGCTACACCTTC. The chain employs TRBV5-4 and TRBJ1-2, and 7 bases in between align with TRBD1. Reading the germline V gene (reference sequence) gives CDR1 SGHNT and CDR2 YYREEE. Trimmed from V: 3 bases; trimmed from J: 3 bases; junction bases lacking a gene match: 11. Spanning cysteine to phenylalanine, the CDR3 consists of 16 amino acids. The CDR3 DNA has 48 bases and is translated from base 1.